What follows are 29 T cell receptor beta chains derived from one specimen sequenced in a study of blood T cells in healthy people across ages. Through a sample-barcoded 5' primer and a J-beta primer mix, a second PCR was run for roughly 6 to 12 cycles. TCRdb reprocessed the 5' RACE reads via MiXCR and lists one record per CDR3 protein. The repertoire holds hundreds of thousands of distinct CDR3 sequences, with about 56% as singletons. Material: blood. The receptors shown here come from a man in his forties or fifties in good health.

The chain couples TRBV5-5 to TRBJ1-1; D not resolved. The V gene lost 4 bases and the J gene lost 8 bases, with 9 bases spanning the gap. This CDR3 comprises 11 residues. CDR1 and CDR2 (germline): SGHKS, YYEKEE (reference sequence). The CDR3 is CASSLWAEAFF. In DNA form, the CDR3 reads TGTGCCAGCAGCCTTTGGGCCGAAGCTTTCTTT.

The chain is built from TRBV9 and TRBJ1-3; no clear D. This CDR3 is 14 amino acids long. Germline V gene lookup returns CDR1 SGDLS and CDR2 YYNGEE. V was trimmed by 7 bases and J by 0 bases, leaving 11 bases between them. The CDR3 loop reads CASQSGFSGNTIYF. In DNA form, the CDR3 reads TGTGCCAGCCAGTCGGGGTTCTCTGGAAACACCATATATTTT.

This chain links TRBV29-1 with TRBJ1-2; D is unclear. V was trimmed by 3 bases and J by 4 bases, leaving 9 bases between them. The CDR3 spans 12 residues. CDR1 and CDR2 (germline): SQVTM, ANQGSEA. This CDR3 is CSVDRRVYGYTF. The CDR3 DNA reads as TGCAGCGTTGATCGACGGGTCTATGGCTACACCTTC.

This clonotype came up a few times. J is TRBJ2-5 and V is TRBV20-1; D is possibly TRBD1 (8 bases). The V end was cut by 5 bases, the J end by 5 bases, with 24 bases between. The CDR3 consists of 16 residues. The germline V gene has CDR1 DFQATT and CDR2 SNEGSKA (reference sequence). CDR3 in amino acids: CSAGGGTGGVRETQYF. Written as DNA, the CDR3 is TGCAGTGCTGGGGGGGGAACAGGGGGTGTTCGGGAGACCCAGTACTTC.

This chain joins TRBV20-1 and TRBJ2-1; a possible D gene is TRBD2 (6 bases). The CDR3 consists of 15 residues. From germline, CDR1 is DFQATT and CDR2 SNEGSKA (reference sequence). V lost 4 bases to trimming and J lost 6 bases, with 19 bases between them. DNA for the CDR3: TGCAGTGCTAAACCCCGAGTAGGGCGGGGCAATGAGCAGTTCTTC. Its protein product is CSAKPRVGRGNEQFF.

This clonotype has more than one count but fewer than ten. The chain combines TRBV6-6 with TRBJ1-4, with D uncertain. Germline lookup yields CDR1 MNHNY and CDR2 SVGAGI (reference sequence). The CDR3 runs to 15 residues. Trimming took 0 bases from V and 3 from J, leaving 8 bases between them. For the CDR3, the DNA is TGTGCCAGCAGTTACTCGCGGCAACCTAATGAAAAACTGTTTTTT. It is translated as CASSYSRQPNEKLFF.

The chain has TRBV27 and TRBJ2-4, with unresolved D. TRBJ2-7 matches the DNA end more closely, so the J call is doubtful. The CDR3 has 13 residues. Germline CDR1 and CDR2: MNHEY and SMNVEV (reference sequence). Written as DNA, the CDR3 is TGTGCCAGCAGCCCCTTCTCCGATTACGAGCAGTACTTC. Translation gives CASSPFSDYEQYF.

This clonotype was picked up one time. J is TRBJ2-1 and V is TRBV20-1; 9 nucleotides line up with TRBD2. Germline values: CDR1 DFQATT, CDR2 SNEGSKA (reference sequence). The CDR3 has 14 residues. V shed 4 bases and J 8 bases; nucleotides not matched to a gene: 9. The CDR3 spells CSAKPGTSRDEQFF. CDR3 bases: TGCAGTGCTAAACCCGGGACTAGCAGAGATGAGCAGTTCTTC.

V usage is TRBV4-3 and J usage is TRBJ2-1; 9 bases are a match to TRBD2. V was clipped by 3 bases and J by 8 bases; unmatched bases: 5. CDR1 and CDR2 (germline): LGHNA, YSLEER. The CDR3 spans 14 residues. This CDR3 reads CASSHASGIDEQFF. The CDR3 nucleotides are TGCGCCAGCAGCCACGCTAGCGGGATCGATGAGCAGTTCTTC.

The chain links TRBV18 to TRBJ2-3; 12 bases fit TRBD2. V gave up 4 bases and J gave up 2 bases; unmatched junction bases: 4. Germline lookup yields CDR1 KGHSH and CDR2 LQKENI. The length of the CDR3 is 16 residues. In DNA, the CDR3 is TGTGCCAGCTCACTTCGGACTAGCGGGAACACAGATACGCAGTATTTT. Translating it yields CASSLRTSGNTDTQYF.

This clonotype was counted ten times or more. Here the CDR3 reads CASSQEQGTYEQYF. The CDR3 DNA follows: TGCGCCAGCAGCCAAGAACAGGGGACCTACGAGCAGTACTTC. V and J are TRBV4-3 and TRBJ2-7, with 7 bases matching TRBD1. Germline CDR1 and CDR2: LGHNA and YSLEER. This CDR3 comprises 14 residues. The trim removed 0 bases at V and 2 bases at J, leaving 1 base unmatched.

This clonotype was seen only a few times. V usage is TRBV5-1 and J usage is TRBJ2-5; the D gene is possibly TRBD2 (5 bases). The CDR3 totals 13 residues. The V gene's germline CDR1 is SGHRS and CDR2 YFSETQ. Trimming shortened V by 5 bases and J by 1 base, and 9 bases separated the two germline ends. In DNA, the CDR3 is TGCGCCAGCAGGCAGGAGGTCCAAGAGACCCAGTACTTC. It yields the protein CASRQEVQETQYF.

J is TRBJ2-6 and V is TRBV6-2 or TRBV6-3; D is unclear. The CDR3 covers 17 residues. CDR1 is MNHEY and CDR2 is SVGEGT in the germline V gene. The V and J ends lost 4 bases and 0 bases respectively, with 13 bases between them. The CDR3 DNA sequence: TGTGCCAGCAGTTCCCCGACACTCAGCTCTGGGGCCAACGTCCTGACTTTC. It encodes CASSSPTLSSGANVLTF.

The chain combines TRBV25-1 with TRBJ1-2, with D perhaps TRBD1 (5 bases). Germline V lookup: CDR1 MGHDK, CDR2 SYGVNS. CDR3 length: 12 amino acids. With 2 bases removed from V and 4 bases from J, the gap between germline ends came to 5 bases. The CDR3 DNA is TGTGCCAGCAGTGAAGGGACCTATGGCTACACCTTC. Its translation: CASSEGTYGYTF.

This clonotype was seen just once. The chain is built from TRBV20-1 and TRBJ1-3; 9 bases match TRBD1. This CDR3 is 13 amino acids long. V trimming: 7 bases; J trimming: 3 bases; junction bases outside the gene matches: 4. CDR1 is DFQATT and CDR2 is SNEGSKA in the germline V gene (reference sequence). CDR3 region: CSVKTGGGNTIYF. In DNA form, the CDR3 reads TGCAGTGTCAAGACAGGGGGTGGAAACACCATATATTTT.

The rearrangement links TRBV5-1 to TRBJ1-6; D perhaps matches TRBD1 (6 bases). Trimming cost V 6 bases and J 7 bases, with 14 bases left between them. Per germline, CDR1 SGHRS and CDR2 YFSETQ. The CDR3 covers 14 residues. The DNA for the CDR3 is TGCGCCAGCACCGAGGGGGGTCCCAATTCACCCCTCCACTTT. Translating it yields CASTEGGPNSPLHF.

This chain connects TRBV28 to TRBJ2-1; unclear D gene. The germline gives CDR1 MDHEN, CDR2 SYDVKM. V dropped 5 bases and J dropped 0 bases, with 14 bases sitting between them. The CDR3 extends over 16 amino acids. The CDR3 DNA follows: TGTGCCAGCAGTCCCGGGTCCTTGAGCTCCTACAATGAGCAGTTCTTC. As protein: CASSPGSLSSYNEQFF.

This clonotype is a singleton in its sample. The genes are TRBV11-2 and TRBJ2-3; perhaps TRBD1 as D (5 bases). This CDR3 spans 19 amino acids. V was cut by 5 bases and J by 6 bases, with 30 bases left in between. CDR1 is SGHAT and CDR2 is FQNNGV in the germline V gene. In DNA, the CDR3 is TGTGCCAGCAGCCCAATACGACGGCCTGGCAGGGCCGGGTCCGATACGCAGTATTTT. This sequence encodes CASSPIRRPGRAGSDTQYF.

This rearrangement joins TRBV20-1 to TRBJ2-7, with 7 bases identical to TRBD1. Per the germline V gene, CDR1 is DFQATT and CDR2 is SNEGSKA (reference sequence). This CDR3 is built from 17 residues. Trimming removed 0 bases from V and 8 bases from J; junction bases left unmatched: 19. The chain's CDR3 is CSARDVAQGVPVFKQYF. The DNA for the CDR3 is TGCAGTGCTAGAGACGTAGCCCAGGGGGTGCCGGTATTCAAGCAGTACTTC.

The V and J genes are TRBV6-1 and TRBJ2-1; no firm D call. Germline V gene sequence: CDR1 MNHNS, CDR2 SASEGT. V dropped 3 bases and J dropped 8 bases, with 11 bases sitting between them. The CDR3 is made up of 13 amino acids. The CDR3 DNA is TGTGCCAGCAGTGACTATGGTATCCATGAGCAGTTCTTC. Translation gives CASSDYGIHEQFF.

The rearrangement joins TRBV2 to TRBJ2-3; D is unclear. The CDR3 extends over 13 amino acids. With 11 bases removed from V and 2 bases from J, the gap between germline ends came to 14 bases. Germline V gives CDR1 SNHLY, CDR2 FYNNEI. As DNA, the CDR3 is TGTGCCGTCCTCGGGCGGAACACAGATACGCAGTATTTT. This gives the protein CAVLGRNTDTQYF.

The chain has TRBV28 and TRBJ2-1; 8 nucleotides line up with TRBD2. This CDR3 contains 17 residues. J gave up 5 bases and V 6 bases, and 15 bases lay outside the gene matches. CDR1 and CDR2 from the germline V gene are MDHEN and SYDVKM. The CDR3 here is CASSSPLSGGGDNEQFF. DNA for the CDR3: TGTGCCAGCAGCTCCCCCCTTTCGGGGGGGGGAGACAATGAGCAGTTCTTC.

The CDR3 sequence is CATSSVKNIQYF. The CDR3, as DNA: TGTGCCACCAGCTCCGTAAAAAACATTCAGTACTTC. The rearrangement links TRBV2 to TRBJ2-4, with D uncertain. The germline CDR1 and CDR2 sequences are SNHLY and FYNNEI. The ends were cut back, 10 bases at V and 4 bases at J, with 11 bases in the middle. CDR3 length: 12 residues. The variable domain in full, completed from reference TRBV2 and TRBJ2-4, reads EPEVTQTPSHQVTQMGQEVILRCVPISNHLYFYWYRQILGQKVEFLVSFYNNEISEKSEIFDDQFSVERPDGSNFTLKIRSTKLEDSAMYFCATSSVKNIQYFGAGTRLSVL.

CDR3 in amino acids: CASTQAGPNTEAFF. The CDR3 DNA sequence: TGTGCCAGCACACAGGCCGGACCGAACACTGAAGCTTTCTTT. This rearrangement joins TRBV6-2 or TRBV6-3 to TRBJ1-1, with D possibly being TRBD1 (5 bases). The CDR3 contains 14 residues. Trimming removed 7 bases from V and 1 base from J, with 13 bases in between. Germline V gene sequence: CDR1 MNHEY, CDR2 SVGEGT.

The chain uses TRBV12-3 or TRBV12-4 and TRBJ2-5, with TRBD2 matching over 12 bases. The CDR3 sequence is 14 residues long. The trim removed 7 bases at V and 3 bases at J, leaving 3 bases unmatched. The CDR3, as DNA: TGTGCCAGCAATCTAGCGGGGGGGGAAGAGACCCAGTACTTC. Protein sequence: CASNLAGGEETQYF.

The genes are TRBV5-5 and TRBJ2-3, with 8 bases lining up with TRBD2. Trimming cost V 4 bases and J 5 bases; bases outside gene matches: 15. Germline loops: CDR1 SGHKS, CDR2 YYEKEE (reference sequence). The CDR3 has 17 amino acids. CDR3: CASSRGGLSIWGDTQYF. The CDR3 nucleotides read TGTGCCAGCAGCCGGGGGGGCCTGAGCATCTGGGGAGATACGCAGTATTTT.

This clonotype showed up just a few times. The J gene is TRBJ2-1, the V gene TRBV12-3 or TRBV12-4; TRBD1 is a possible D gene (6 bases). The CDR3 runs to 15 residues. Trimming left V 4 bases short and J 6 bases short, with 16 bases between. CDR3 residues: CASSSQGRGSNEQFF. The CDR3 DNA is TGTGCCAGCAGTTCACAGGGTAGGGGAAGCAATGAGCAGTTCTTC.

The chain is built from TRBV3-1 and TRBJ2-2; 8 positions match TRBD2. The length of the CDR3 is 16 residues. CDR1 is LGHDT and CDR2 is YNNKEL in the germline V gene (reference sequence). J was trimmed by 7 bases and V by 0 bases; bases with no gene match: 7. The DNA for the CDR3 is TGTGCCAGCAGCCAAGATTTAGCGGGACATGGCGGGGAGCTGTTTTTT. Translation: CASSQDLAGHGGELFF. The whole variable domain, filled in from reference TRBV3-1 and TRBJ2-2, reads DTAVSQTPKYLVTQMGNDKSIKCEQNLGHDTMYWYKQDSKKFLKIMFSYNNKELIINETVPNRFSPKSPDKAHLNLHINSLELGDSAVYFCASSQDLAGHGGELFFGEGSRLTVL.

The V call is TRBV20-1, the J call TRBJ2-1, with TRBD2 identical over 11 bases. Germline V gives CDR1 DFQATT, CDR2 SNEGSKA (reference sequence). Unmatched junction bases numbered 1, after V lost 6 bases and J lost 0 bases. The CDR3 length is 14 residues. The CDR3 loop reads CSATSGSSYNEQFF. Written as DNA, the CDR3 is TGCAGTGCAACTAGCGGGAGCTCCTACAATGAGCAGTTCTTC.